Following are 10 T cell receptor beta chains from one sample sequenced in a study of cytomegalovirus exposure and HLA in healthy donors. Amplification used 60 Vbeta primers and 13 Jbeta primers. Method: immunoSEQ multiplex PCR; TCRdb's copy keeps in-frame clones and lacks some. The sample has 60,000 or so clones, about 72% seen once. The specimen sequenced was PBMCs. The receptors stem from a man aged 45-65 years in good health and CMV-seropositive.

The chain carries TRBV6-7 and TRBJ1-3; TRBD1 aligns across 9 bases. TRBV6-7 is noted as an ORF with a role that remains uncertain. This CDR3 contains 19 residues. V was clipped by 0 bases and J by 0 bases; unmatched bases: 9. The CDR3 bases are TGTGCCAGCAGTTACTCGAGGTTACAGGGGGCCTCCTCTGGAAACACCATATATTTT. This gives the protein CASSYSRLQGASSGNTIYF.

The CDR3 DNA sequence: TGTGCCAGTAGTATAAGCGGGACAGGCTACAATGAGCAGTTCTTC. Amino acid sequence: CASSISGTGYNEQFF. V gene TRBV19 combines with J gene TRBJ2-1, with D maybe TRBD1 (8 bases). Trimming cost V 2 bases and J 3 bases, with 11 bases left between them. The CDR3 covers 15 residues. Germline V gene lookup returns CDR1 LNHDA and CDR2 SQIVND (reference sequence).

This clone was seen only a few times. The CDR3 sequence is CASSPTPGQGLGEQFF. In DNA, the CDR3 is TGTGCCAGCAGCCCAACACCGGGACAGGGACTTGGTGAGCAGTTCTTC. This rearrangement joins TRBV25-1 to TRBJ2-1; TRBD1 agrees at 9 bases. Germline CDR1 reads MGHDK; CDR2 reads SYGVNS. With 6 bases clipped from V and 9 bases from J, the junction kept 15 bases outside the gene matches. The CDR3 sequence is 16 residues long.

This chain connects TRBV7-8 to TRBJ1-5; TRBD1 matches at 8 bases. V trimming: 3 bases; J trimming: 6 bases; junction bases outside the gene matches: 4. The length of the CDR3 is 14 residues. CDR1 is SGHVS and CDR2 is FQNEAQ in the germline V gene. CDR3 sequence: CASSFGQGFQPQHF. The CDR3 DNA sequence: TGTGCCAGCAGCTTCGGACAGGGATTTCAGCCCCAGCATTTT.

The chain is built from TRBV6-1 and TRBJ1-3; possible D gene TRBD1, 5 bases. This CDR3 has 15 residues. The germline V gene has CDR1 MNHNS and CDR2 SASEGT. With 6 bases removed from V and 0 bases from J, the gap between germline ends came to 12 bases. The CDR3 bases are TGTGCCAGCAGCCCAACAGGAGTCTCTGGAAACACCATATATTTT. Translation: CASSPTGVSGNTIYF.

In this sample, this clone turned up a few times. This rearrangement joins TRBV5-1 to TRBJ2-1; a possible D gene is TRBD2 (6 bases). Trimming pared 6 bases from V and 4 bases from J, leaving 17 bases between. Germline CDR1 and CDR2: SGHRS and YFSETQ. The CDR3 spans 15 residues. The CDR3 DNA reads TGCGCCAGCACCTTTGGGCGGGGCCTGTACAATGAGCAGTTCTTC. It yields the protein CASTFGRGLYNEQFF.

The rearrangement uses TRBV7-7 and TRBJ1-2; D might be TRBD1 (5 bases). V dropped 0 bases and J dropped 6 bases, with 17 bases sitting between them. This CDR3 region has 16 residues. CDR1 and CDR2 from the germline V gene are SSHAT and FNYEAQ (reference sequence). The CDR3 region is CASSLADGQPGDGYTF. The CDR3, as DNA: TGTGCCAGCAGCTTAGCGGACGGACAACCAGGAGATGGCTACACCTTC.

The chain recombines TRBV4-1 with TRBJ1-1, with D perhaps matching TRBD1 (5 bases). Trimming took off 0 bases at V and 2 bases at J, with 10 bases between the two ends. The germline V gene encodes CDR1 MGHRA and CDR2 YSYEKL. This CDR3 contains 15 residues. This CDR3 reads CASSQESRVNTEAFF. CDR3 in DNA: TGCGCCAGCAGCCAAGAAAGCAGGGTAAACACTGAAGCTTTCTTT.

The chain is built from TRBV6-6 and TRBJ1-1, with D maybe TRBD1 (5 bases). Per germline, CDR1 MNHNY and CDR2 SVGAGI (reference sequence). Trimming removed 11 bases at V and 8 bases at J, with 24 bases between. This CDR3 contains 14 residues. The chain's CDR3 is CASTLGTNRMEAFF. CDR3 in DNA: TGTGCCTCGACCCTGGGGACTAATCGTATGGAAGCTTTCTTT.

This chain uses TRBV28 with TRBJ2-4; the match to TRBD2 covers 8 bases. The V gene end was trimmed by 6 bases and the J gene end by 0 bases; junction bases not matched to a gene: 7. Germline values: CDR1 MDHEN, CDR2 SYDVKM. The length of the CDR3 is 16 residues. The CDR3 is CASSPGGKLAKNIQYF. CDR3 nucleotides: TGTGCCAGCAGCCCGGGGGGGAAACTAGCCAAAAACATTCAGTACTTC.